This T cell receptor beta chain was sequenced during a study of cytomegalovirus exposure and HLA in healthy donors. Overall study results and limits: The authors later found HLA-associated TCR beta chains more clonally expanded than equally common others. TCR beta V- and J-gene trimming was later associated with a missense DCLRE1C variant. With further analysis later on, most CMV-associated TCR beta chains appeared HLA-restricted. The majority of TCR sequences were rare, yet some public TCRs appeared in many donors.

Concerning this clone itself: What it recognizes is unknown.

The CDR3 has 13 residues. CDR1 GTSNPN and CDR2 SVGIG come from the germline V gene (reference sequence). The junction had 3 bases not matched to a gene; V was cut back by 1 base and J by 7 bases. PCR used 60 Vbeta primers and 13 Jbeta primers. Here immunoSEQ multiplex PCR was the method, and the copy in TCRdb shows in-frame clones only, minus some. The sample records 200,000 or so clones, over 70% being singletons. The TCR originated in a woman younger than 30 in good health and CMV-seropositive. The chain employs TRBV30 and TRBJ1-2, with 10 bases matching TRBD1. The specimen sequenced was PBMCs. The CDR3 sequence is CAWSAGTGAGYTF. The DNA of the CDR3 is TGTGCCTGGAGTGCAGGGACAGGGGCTGGCTACACCTTC.